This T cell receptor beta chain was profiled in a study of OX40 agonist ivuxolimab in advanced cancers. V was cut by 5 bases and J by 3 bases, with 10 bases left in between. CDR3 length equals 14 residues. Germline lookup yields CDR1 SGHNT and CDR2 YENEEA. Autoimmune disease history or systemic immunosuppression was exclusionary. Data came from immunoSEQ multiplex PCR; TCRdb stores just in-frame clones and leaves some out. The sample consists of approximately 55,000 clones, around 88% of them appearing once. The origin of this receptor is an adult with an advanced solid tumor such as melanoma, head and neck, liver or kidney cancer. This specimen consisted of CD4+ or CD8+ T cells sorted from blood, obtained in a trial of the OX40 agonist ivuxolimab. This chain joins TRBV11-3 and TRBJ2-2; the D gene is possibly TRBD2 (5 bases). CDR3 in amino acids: CASSVTTYTGELFF. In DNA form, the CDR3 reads TGTGCCAGCAGCGTGACTACCTACACCGGGGAGCTGTTTTTT.